The 26 T cell receptor beta chains listed next were all sequenced from one sample in a study of cytomegalovirus exposure and HLA in healthy donors. Primers: 60 Vbeta forward and 13 Jbeta reverse. Assay used: immunoSEQ multiplex PCR; TCRdb lists only in-frame clones, some missing. This sample yields about 100,000 clones, of which approximately 77% are seen a single time; roughly 15% belongs to the top ten. What was sequenced was PBMCs. The source of these receptors is a male donor in good health and CMV-seropositive.

This clone was observed a single time. The chain joins TRBV6-5 to TRBJ1-1; TRBD1 agrees at 7 bases. Germline trimming cut 7 bases from V and 3 bases from J; bases unmatched to any gene: 8. The CDR3 consists of 14 residues. CDR1 and CDR2 (germline): MNHEY, SVGAGI. The CDR3 DNA reads TGTGCCAGCAACCAGAACAGGGGCGACACTGAAGCTTTCTTT. It yields the protein CASNQNRGDTEAFF.

The J gene is TRBJ1-5, the V gene TRBV29-1; 7 bases fit TRBD1. Germline V gives CDR1 SQVTM, CDR2 ANQGSEA. V trimming: 5 bases; J trimming: 7 bases; junction bases outside the gene matches: 8. The CDR3 loop spans 13 amino acids. The CDR3 is CSVSGGEGQPQHF. In nucleotides, the CDR3 is TGCAGCGTTTCAGGGGGTGAGGGGCAGCCCCAGCATTTT.

The chain carries TRBV2 and TRBJ1-4; no clear D gene. The CDR3 is made up of 15 amino acids. Trimming stripped 7 bases from V and 5 bases from J, with 17 bases between. Germline lookup yields CDR1 SNHLY and CDR2 FYNNEI. CDR3 coding DNA: TGTGCCAGCACCCTGGCGGGGAATACAAATGAAAAACTGTTTTTT. Protein: CASTLAGNTNEKLFF. Supplemented by reference TRBV2 and TRBJ1-4, the full variable domain reads EPEVTQTPSHQVTQMGQEVILRCVPISNHLYFYWYRQILGQKVEFLVSFYNNEISEKSEIFDDQFSVERPDGSNFTLKIRSTKLEDSAMYFCASTLAGNTNEKLFFGSGTQLSVL.

This chain joins TRBV18 and TRBJ2-5; D is possibly TRBD1 (5 bases). V shed 4 bases and J shed 5 bases, with 20 bases lying between them. The CDR3 covers 16 residues. Germline V gene sequence: CDR1 KGHSH, CDR2 LQKENI. DNA for the CDR3: TGTGCCAGCTCACGTGCCCCAGCAGGGAATTGGGAGACCCAGTACTTC. Its protein product is CASSRAPAGNWETQYF.

The gene calls are TRBV6-5 and TRBJ1-5; D call uncertain. The length of the CDR3 is 14 residues. Germline CDR1 is MNHEY and CDR2 is SVGAGI. V was shortened by 5 bases and J by 1 base, with 9 bases between the two germline ends. The CDR3 loop reads CASSIGRSNQPQHF. DNA of the CDR3: TGTGCCAGCAGTATCGGTAGAAGCAATCAGCCCCAGCATTTT.

The genes are TRBV7-2 and TRBJ1-5; D is unclear. The ends were cut back, 0 bases at V and 5 bases at J, with 5 bases in the middle. Germline-derived CDR1 and CDR2 are SGHTA and FQGNSA. CDR3 size: 13 residues. The CDR3 DNA sequence: TGTGCCAGCAGCTTAGCGCGGGATCAGCCCCAGCATTTT. Amino acids: CASSLARDQPQHF.

The chain couples TRBV5-4 to TRBJ2-7, with no clear D. Germline-derived CDR1 and CDR2 are SGHNT and YYREEE (reference sequence). V lost 0 bases and J 0 bases, leaving 10 bases between the germline ends. The CDR3 runs 15 residues. Here the CDR3 DNA reads TGTGCCAGCAGCTTGGGATTTTCCAGCTCCTACGAGCAGTACTTC. This gives the protein CASSLGFSSSYEQYF.

This sequence joins TRBV4-1 and TRBJ2-7, with 7 bases matching TRBD2. The CDR3 extends over 16 amino acids. J was trimmed by 7 bases and V by 0 bases; bases with no gene match: 12. CDR1 and CDR2 from the germline V gene are MGHRA and YSYEKL. The CDR3 here is CASSQEVGHGEGEQYF. CDR3 nucleotide sequence: TGCGCCAGCAGCCAAGAAGTGGGCCATGGGGAGGGGGAGCAGTACTTC.

As for this clone: This specimen includes other DNA sequences encoding the same CDR3. The rearrangement uses TRBV4-3 and TRBJ2-7, with 7 bases that match TRBD1. The CDR3 runs to 15 residues. The germline V gene has CDR1 LGHNA and CDR2 YSLEER. V dropped 0 bases and J dropped 2; count of bases not matched to a gene: 4. The DNA for the CDR3 is TGCGCCAGCAGCCAAGATACAGGGGTTGCCTACGAGCAGTACTTC. Residues: CASSQDTGVAYEQYF.

This clone turned up a few times. This rearrangement joins TRBV5-1 to TRBJ2-3, with D perhaps matching TRBD2 (5 bases). The V gene lost 4 bases and the J gene lost 1 base, with 10 bases spanning the gap. This CDR3 has 14 residues. Germline V lookup: CDR1 SGHRS, CDR2 YFSETQ. The DNA for the CDR3 is TGCGCCAGCAGCAGGAGGCAGGGCACAGATACGCAGTATTTT. Its translation: CASSRRQGTDTQYF. Looking up the rest from reference TRBV5-1 and TRBJ2-3 gives the full variable domain: KAGVTQTPRYLIKTRGQQVTLSCSPISGHRSVSWYQQTPGQGLQFLFEYFSETQRNKGNFPGRFSGRQFSNSRSEMNVSTLELGDSALYLCASSRRQGTDTQYFGPGTRLTVL.

The gene calls are TRBV19 and TRBJ2-5; 14 bases are a match to TRBD2. The V segment lost 10 bases and the J segment 1 base; nucleotides outside the gene matches: 2. Germline lookup yields CDR1 LNHDA and CDR2 SQIVND (reference sequence). CDR3 size: 14 residues. CDR3 DNA: TGTGCCACGGGACTAGCGGGGGCCCAAGAGACCCAGTACTTC. Translating it yields CATGLAGAQETQYF. The entire variable domain, with the rest obtained from reference TRBV19 and TRBJ2-5, is as follows: DGGITQSPKYLFRKEGQNVTLSCEQNLNHDAMYWYRQDPGQGLRLIYYSQIVNDFQKGDIAEGYSVSREKKESFPLTVTSAQKNPTAFYLCATGLAGAQETQYFGPGTRLLVL.

The gene calls are TRBV5-6 and TRBJ2-7; D perhaps matches TRBD2 (5 bases). The CDR3 runs 16 residues. Germline-derived CDR1 and CDR2 are SGHDT and YYEEEE. Trimming removed 1 base at V and 2 bases at J, with 16 bases between. The CDR3 protein is CASSLRLSAGTYEQYF. The CDR3, as DNA: TGTGCCAGCAGCTTGCGTTTATCGGCGGGTACCTACGAGCAGTACTTC.

V and J are TRBV19 and TRBJ1-1; 7 nucleotides line up with TRBD1. Trimming took 6 bases from V and 3 from J; bases not matched to a gene: 7. The germline CDR1 and CDR2 sequences are LNHDA and SQIVND (reference sequence). The CDR3 sequence is 14 residues long. Here the CDR3 DNA reads TGTGCCAGTAGGCGACAGGGACGGGACACTGAAGCTTTCTTT. Its protein product is CASRRQGRDTEAFF.

This clone has more than one count but fewer than ten. The chain links TRBV11-3 to TRBJ2-7; 9 bases fit TRBD1. Germline lookup yields CDR1 SGHNT and CDR2 YENEEA. Losses at the gene ends were 5 bases for V and 1 base for J; bases not matched to a gene: 15. The CDR3 contains 18 residues. CDR3 sequence (DNA): TGTGCCAGCAGCCATGAGGTGATGGGGACAGGGTCGTCCTACGAGCAGTACTTC. The encoded protein is CASSHEVMGTGSSYEQYF.

The chain recombines TRBV7-2 with TRBJ1-1, with 7 bases matching TRBD1. V lost 2 bases and J lost 1; bases outside the gene matches: 1. CDR3 size: 14 residues. CDR1 and CDR2 (germline): SGHTA, FQGNSA. The CDR3 bases are TGTGCCAGCAGCTTAAACAGGGGGAACACTGAAGCTTTCTTT. As protein: CASSLNRGNTEAFF.

The J gene is TRBJ2-5, the V gene TRBV6-5; a possible D gene is TRBD1 (5 bases). The germline V gene has CDR1 MNHEY and CDR2 SVGAGI. V lost 6 bases to trimming and J lost 5 bases, with 13 bases between them. The length of the CDR3 is 13 residues. The CDR3 sequence is CASRKQGRETQYF. The CDR3 DNA reads TGTGCCAGCAGAAAGCAGGGTAGGGAGACCCAGTACTTC.

The rearrangement joins TRBV4-3 to TRBJ1-2; the D gene is possibly TRBD1 (5 bases). The germline gives CDR1 LGHNA, CDR2 YSLEER. The CDR3 length is 16 residues. Trimming removed 2 bases at V and 1 base at J, with 14 bases between. The CDR3 DNA reads TGCGCCAGCAGCCAAATGGTGACAGACTTTAACTATGGCTACACCTTC. Amino acids: CASSQMVTDFNYGYTF.

CDR3 nucleotide sequence: TGTGCCAGCAGCGTACTAGGGACAGGGGTGTACGAGCAGTACTTC. This codes for CASSVLGTGVYEQYF. The rearrangement uses TRBV5-6 and TRBJ2-7; 10 nucleotides align to TRBD1. From germline, CDR1 is SGHDT and CDR2 YYEEEE. The V segment lost 4 bases and the J segment 4 bases; nucleotides outside the gene matches: 8. This CDR3 has 15 amino acids.

This chain connects TRBV4-2 to TRBJ2-7; 10 bases are shared with TRBD2. CDR1 is LGHNA and CDR2 is YNFKEQ in the germline V gene. The CDR3 has 16 amino acids. J was trimmed by 3 bases and V by 2 bases; bases with no gene match: 7. The CDR3 reads CASSQLTSGDFYEQYF. In DNA, the CDR3 is TGTGCCAGCAGCCAACTAACTAGCGGGGATTTCTACGAGCAGTACTTC.

The table lists this clone with a few counts. The chain recombines TRBV5-1 with TRBJ2-2; weak D call: TRBD1 (7 bases). Between the trimmed V and J ends, which lost 3 bases and 7 bases, there was a span of 13 bases. Germline V CDR1 and CDR2: SGHRS, YFSETQ. This CDR3 spans 14 amino acids. The CDR3 loop is CASSSRQGGGELFF. CDR3 DNA: TGCGCCAGCAGCTCGAGACAGGGAGGCGGGGAGCTGTTTTTT.

The rearrangement links TRBV9 to TRBJ1-1; perhaps TRBD1 as D (5 bases). Trimming shortened V by 9 bases and J by 7 bases, and 19 bases separated the two germline ends. Germline V gene sequence: CDR1 SGDLS, CDR2 YYNGEE. This CDR3 is built from 13 residues. The CDR3 region has the DNA TGTGCCACCACCTCGATAAGACAGAGTGAAGCTTTCTTT. It translates to CATTSIRQSEAFF.

The chain uses TRBV7-9 and TRBJ2-6; no definite D call. CDR3 length: 15 amino acids. Germline V lookup: CDR1 SEHNR, CDR2 FQNEAQ (reference sequence). Between the trimmed V and J ends, which lost 2 bases and 1 base, there was a span of 6 bases. CDR3 DNA: TGTGCCAGCAGCTTAAGCGCGTCTGGGGCCAACGTCCTGACTTTC. The encoded protein is CASSLSASGANVLTF.

In its sample, this clone was seen a few times. V is TRBV28 and J is TRBJ2-6; 10 bases match TRBD1. The CDR3 totals 18 residues. Germline assignment: CDR1 MDHEN and CDR2 SYDVKM. Trimming at V came to 6 bases and at J to 3 bases, leaving 11 bases not matched to a gene. The CDR3 protein is CASSPASGTGVGANVLTF. For the CDR3, the DNA is TGTGCCAGCAGCCCAGCCTCCGGGACAGGGGTTGGGGCCAACGTCCTGACTTTC. The full variable domain, its missing parts supplied by reference TRBV28 and TRBJ2-6, is DVKVTQSSRYLVKRTGEKVFLECVQDMDHENMFWYRQDPGLGLRLIYFSYDVKMKEKGDIPEGYSVSREKKERFSLILESASTNQTSMYLCASSPASGTGVGANVLTFGAGSRLTVL.

The chain carries TRBV6-1 and TRBJ2-3; 11 bases are a match to TRBD2. The CDR3 has 15 amino acids. V dropped 3 bases and J dropped 4; count of bases not matched to a gene: 3. Germline loops: CDR1 MNHNS, CDR2 SASEGT. The CDR3 region is CASSEATSGADTQYF. CDR3 sequence (DNA): TGTGCCAGCAGTGAGGCGACTAGCGGGGCAGATACGCAGTATTTT.

This clone was counted between two and nine times. The chain joins TRBV10-1 to TRBJ2-3; TRBD1 might be the D (7 bases). The CDR3 is 15 residues long. The germline V gene has CDR1 WNHNN and CDR2 SYGVQD (reference sequence). The V and J ends lost 4 bases and 4 bases respectively, with 15 bases between them. The DNA of the CDR3 is TGCGCCAGCAGTGGCCAGGGGGGTCCCGCAGATACGCAGTATTTT. Translation: CASSGQGGPADTQYF.

The chain is built from TRBV6-6 and TRBJ2-7; TRBD1 agrees at 8 bases. There are 16 residues in the CDR3. The germline V gene encodes CDR1 MNHNY and CDR2 SVGAGI (reference sequence). J gave up 3 bases and V 0 bases, and 7 bases lay outside the gene matches. Written as DNA, the CDR3 is TGTGCCAGCAGTTACTCGAGGCAGGGGGCGAGCTACGAGCAGTACTTC. Its translation: CASSYSRQGASYEQYF.